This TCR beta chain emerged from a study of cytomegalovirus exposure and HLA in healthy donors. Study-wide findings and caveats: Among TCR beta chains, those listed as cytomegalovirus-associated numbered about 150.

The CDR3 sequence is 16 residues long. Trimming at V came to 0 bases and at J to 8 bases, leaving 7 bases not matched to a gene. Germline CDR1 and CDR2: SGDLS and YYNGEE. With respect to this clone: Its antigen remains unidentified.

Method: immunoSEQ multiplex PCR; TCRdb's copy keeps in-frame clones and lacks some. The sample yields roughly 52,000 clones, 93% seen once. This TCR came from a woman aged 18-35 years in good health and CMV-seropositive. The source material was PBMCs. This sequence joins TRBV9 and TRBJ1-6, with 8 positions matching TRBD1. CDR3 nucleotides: TGTGCCAGCAGCGTAGATACAGGGGGAGGCTATTCACCCCTCCACTTT. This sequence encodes CASSVDTGGGYSPLHF.